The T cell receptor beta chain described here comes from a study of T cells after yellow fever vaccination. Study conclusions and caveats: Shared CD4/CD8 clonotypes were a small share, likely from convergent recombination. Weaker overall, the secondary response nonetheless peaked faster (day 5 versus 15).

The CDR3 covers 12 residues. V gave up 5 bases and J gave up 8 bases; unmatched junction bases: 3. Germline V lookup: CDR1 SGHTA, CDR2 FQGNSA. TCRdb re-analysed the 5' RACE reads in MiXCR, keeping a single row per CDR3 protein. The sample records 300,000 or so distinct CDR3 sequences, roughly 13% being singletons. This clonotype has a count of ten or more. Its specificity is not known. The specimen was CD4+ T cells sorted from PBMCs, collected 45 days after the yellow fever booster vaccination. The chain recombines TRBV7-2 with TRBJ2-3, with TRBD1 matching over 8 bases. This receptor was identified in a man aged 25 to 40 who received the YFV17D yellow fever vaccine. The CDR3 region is CASSPDRGTQYF. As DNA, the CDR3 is TGTGCCAGCAGCCCCGACAGGGGTACGCAGTATTTT.